This T cell receptor (beta chain) was retrieved from a study of T cell repertoires in cytomegalovirus infection. Study observations and caveats: CMV carriers having the relevant HLA were flagged by cumulative public TCR beta family frequency.

TCRdb reanalysed the reads using MiXCR and keeps one entry per CDR3 protein. This repertoire shows more than 200,000 distinct CDR3 sequences, 8% to 9.5% found once; its top ten account for over 12%. Only a few counts were recorded for this clonotype. What it recognizes is unknown. Trimming took off 8 bases at V and 5 bases at J, with 9 bases between the two ends. Germline CDR1 is MNHNS and CDR2 is SASEGT. This CDR3 contains 12 residues. The clonotype was recovered from a human donor in good health (CMV status not recorded). Some clones in this sample may be carry-over from other donors' samples. Material for sequencing was PBMCs. The rearrangement uses TRBV6-1 and TRBJ1-4; D remains ambiguous. The CDR3 DNA follows: TGTGCCAGCGGTCAGTTAAATGAAAAACTGTTTTTT. Translation: CASGQLNEKLFF.